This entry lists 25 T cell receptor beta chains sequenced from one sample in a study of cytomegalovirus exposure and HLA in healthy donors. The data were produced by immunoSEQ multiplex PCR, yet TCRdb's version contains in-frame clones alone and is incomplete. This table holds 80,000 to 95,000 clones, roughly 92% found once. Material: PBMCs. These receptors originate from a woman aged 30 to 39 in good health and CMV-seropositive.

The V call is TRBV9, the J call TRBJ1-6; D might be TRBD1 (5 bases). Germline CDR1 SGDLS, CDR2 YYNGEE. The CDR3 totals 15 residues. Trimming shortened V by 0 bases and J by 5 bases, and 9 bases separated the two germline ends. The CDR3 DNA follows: TGTGCCAGCAGCGTAGCTAGACAGAATAATTCACCCCTCCACTTT. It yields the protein CASSVARQNNSPLHF.

CDR3 nucleotide sequence: TGTGCCAGCAGGACTCCCGGACAGGGGAATGGCAATCAGCCCCAGCATTTT. Translated, it gives CASRTPGQGNGNQPQHF. This rearrangement joins TRBV28 to TRBJ1-5, with 9 positions matching TRBD1. Germline lookup yields CDR1 MDHEN and CDR2 SYDVKM. The CDR3 has 17 amino acids. Trimming cost V 6 bases and J 2 bases; bases outside gene matches: 11. The complete variable domain, with remaining parts taken from reference TRBV28 and TRBJ1-5, reads DVKVTQSSRYLVKRTGEKVFLECVQDMDHENMFWYRQDPGLGLRLIYFSYDVKMKEKGDIPEGYSVSREKKERFSLILESASTNQTSMYLCASRTPGQGNGNQPQHFGDGTRLSIL.

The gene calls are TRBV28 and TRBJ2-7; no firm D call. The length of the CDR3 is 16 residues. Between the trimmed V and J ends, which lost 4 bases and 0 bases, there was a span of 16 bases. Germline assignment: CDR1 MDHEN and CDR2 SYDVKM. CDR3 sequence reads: CASSSVVRLSSYEQYF. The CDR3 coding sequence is TGTGCCAGCAGTTCTGTTGTCCGCCTGAGCTCCTACGAGCAGTACTTC.

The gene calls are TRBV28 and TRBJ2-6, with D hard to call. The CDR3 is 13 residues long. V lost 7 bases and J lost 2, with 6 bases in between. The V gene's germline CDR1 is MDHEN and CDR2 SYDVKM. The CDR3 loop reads CASTPAGANVLTF. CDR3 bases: TGTGCCAGCACCCCGGCTGGGGCCAACGTCCTGACTTTC.

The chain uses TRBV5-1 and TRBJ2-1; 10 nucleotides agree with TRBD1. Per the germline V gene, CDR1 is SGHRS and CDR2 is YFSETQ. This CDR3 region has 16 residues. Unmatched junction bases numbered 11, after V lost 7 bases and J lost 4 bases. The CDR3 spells CASLLDPGQGYNEQFF. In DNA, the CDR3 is TGCGCCAGCCTGCTCGATCCGGGACAGGGGTACAATGAGCAGTTCTTC. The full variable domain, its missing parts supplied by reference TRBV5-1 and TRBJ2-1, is KAGVTQTPRYLIKTRGQQVTLSCSPISGHRSVSWYQQTPGQGLQFLFEYFSETQRNKGNFPGRFSGRQFSNSRSEMNVSTLELGDSALYLCASLLDPGQGYNEQFFGPGTRLTVL.

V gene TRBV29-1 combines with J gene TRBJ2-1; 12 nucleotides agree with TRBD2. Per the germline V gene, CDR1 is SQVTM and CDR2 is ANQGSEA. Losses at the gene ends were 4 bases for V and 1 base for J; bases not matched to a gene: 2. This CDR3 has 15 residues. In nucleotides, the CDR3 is TGCAGCGTTGGGACTAGCGGGACGTCCTACAATGAGCAGTTCTTC. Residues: CSVGTSGTSYNEQFF.

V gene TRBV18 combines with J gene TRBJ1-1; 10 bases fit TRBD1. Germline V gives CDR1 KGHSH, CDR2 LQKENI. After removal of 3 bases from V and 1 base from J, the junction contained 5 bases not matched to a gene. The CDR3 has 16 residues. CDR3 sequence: CASSPGTGVENTEAFF. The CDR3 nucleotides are TGTGCCAGCTCACCCGGGACAGGGGTCGAGAACACTGAAGCTTTCTTT.

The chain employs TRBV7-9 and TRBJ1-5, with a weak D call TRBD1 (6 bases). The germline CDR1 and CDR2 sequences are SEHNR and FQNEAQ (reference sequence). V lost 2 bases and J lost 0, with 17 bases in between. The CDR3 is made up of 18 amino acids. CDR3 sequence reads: CASSLTTGPSYSNQPQHF. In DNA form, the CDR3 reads TGTGCCAGCAGCTTAACCACAGGGCCCTCCTATAGCAATCAGCCCCAGCATTTT.

The CDR3: CASSRGLQYEQYF. The DNA of the CDR3 is TGTGCCAGCAGTAGGGGGCTGCAGTACGAGCAGTACTTC. V gene TRBV27 combines with J gene TRBJ2-7; 7 bases agree with TRBD1. The germline V gene has CDR1 MNHEY and CDR2 SMNVEV (reference sequence). The CDR3 runs 13 residues. Germline trimming cut 5 bases from V and 4 bases from J; bases unmatched to any gene: 5.

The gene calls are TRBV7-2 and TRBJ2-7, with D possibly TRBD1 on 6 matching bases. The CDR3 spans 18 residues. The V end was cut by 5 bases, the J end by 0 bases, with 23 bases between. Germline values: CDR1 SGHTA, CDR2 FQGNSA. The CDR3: CASSQGQDGVRVSYEQYF. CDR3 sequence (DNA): TGTGCCAGCAGCCAGGGGCAGGATGGGGTTCGCGTCTCCTACGAGCAGTACTTC.

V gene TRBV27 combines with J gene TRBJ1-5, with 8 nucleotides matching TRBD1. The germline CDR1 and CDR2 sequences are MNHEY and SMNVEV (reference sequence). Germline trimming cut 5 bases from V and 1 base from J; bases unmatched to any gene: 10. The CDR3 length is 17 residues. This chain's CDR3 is CASSPIGRGQSNQPQHF. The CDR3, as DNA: TGTGCCAGCAGTCCTATCGGCAGGGGGCAGAGCAATCAGCCCCAGCATTTT.

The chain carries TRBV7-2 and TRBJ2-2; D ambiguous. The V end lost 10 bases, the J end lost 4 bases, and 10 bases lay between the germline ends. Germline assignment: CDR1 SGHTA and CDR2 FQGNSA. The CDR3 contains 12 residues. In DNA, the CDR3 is TGTGCCAAGAATGAGGTCACCGGGGAGCTGTTTTTT. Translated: CAKNEVTGELFF.

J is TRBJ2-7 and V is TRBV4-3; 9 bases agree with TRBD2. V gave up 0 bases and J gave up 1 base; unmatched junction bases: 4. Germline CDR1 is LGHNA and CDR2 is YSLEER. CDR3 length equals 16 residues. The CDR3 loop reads CASSQDPTSGSYEQYF. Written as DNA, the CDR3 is TGCGCCAGCAGCCAAGATCCGACTAGCGGATCCTACGAGCAGTACTTC.

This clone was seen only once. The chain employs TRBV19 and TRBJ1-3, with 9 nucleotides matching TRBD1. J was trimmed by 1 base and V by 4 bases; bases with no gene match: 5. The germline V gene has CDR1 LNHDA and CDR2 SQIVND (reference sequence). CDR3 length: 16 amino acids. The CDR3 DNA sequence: TGTGCCAGTAGTACCCGGGACAGGGTGTCTGGAAACACCATATATTTT. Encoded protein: CASSTRDRVSGNTIYF. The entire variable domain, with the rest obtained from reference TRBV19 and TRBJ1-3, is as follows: DGGITQSPKYLFRKEGQNVTLSCEQNLNHDAMYWYRQDPGQGLRLIYYSQIVNDFQKGDIAEGYSVSREKKESFPLTVTSAQKNPTAFYLCASSTRDRVSGNTIYFGEGSWLTVV.

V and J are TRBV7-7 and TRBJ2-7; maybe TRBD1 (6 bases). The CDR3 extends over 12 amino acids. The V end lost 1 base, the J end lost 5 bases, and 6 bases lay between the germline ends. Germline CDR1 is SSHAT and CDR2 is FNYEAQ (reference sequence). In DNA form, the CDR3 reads TGTGCCAGCAGCTTAGAGGGGGACGAGCAGTACTTC. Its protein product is CASSLEGDEQYF.

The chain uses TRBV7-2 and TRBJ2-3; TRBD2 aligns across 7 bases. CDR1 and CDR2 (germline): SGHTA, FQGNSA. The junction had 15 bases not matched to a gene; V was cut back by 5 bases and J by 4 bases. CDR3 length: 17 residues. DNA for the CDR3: TGTGCCAGCAGCCCGGCCGGGACTACCCTAAGGGCAGATACGCAGTATTTT. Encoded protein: CASSPAGTTLRADTQYF.

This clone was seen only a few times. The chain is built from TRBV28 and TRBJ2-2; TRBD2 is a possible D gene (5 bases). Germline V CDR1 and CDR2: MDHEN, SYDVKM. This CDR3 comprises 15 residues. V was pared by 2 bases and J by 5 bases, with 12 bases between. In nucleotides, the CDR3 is TGTGCCAGCAGTTTAATGAGGGCCCGGACCGGGGAGCTGTTTTTT. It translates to CASSLMRARTGELFF.

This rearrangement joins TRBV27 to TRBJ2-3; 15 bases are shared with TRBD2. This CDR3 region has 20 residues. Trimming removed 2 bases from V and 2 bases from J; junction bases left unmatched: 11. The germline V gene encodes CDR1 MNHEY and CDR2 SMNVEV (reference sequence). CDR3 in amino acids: CASSLTSGLAGGDLTDTQYF. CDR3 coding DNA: TGTGCCAGCAGTTTAACCTCCGGACTAGCGGGAGGGGATCTCACAGATACGCAGTATTTT.

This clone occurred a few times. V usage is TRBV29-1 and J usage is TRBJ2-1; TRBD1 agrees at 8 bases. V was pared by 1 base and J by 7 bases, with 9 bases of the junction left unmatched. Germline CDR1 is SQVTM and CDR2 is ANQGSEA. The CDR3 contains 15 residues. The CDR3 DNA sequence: TGCAGCGTTGAAGGACAGGGGTACAATGGTAATGAGCAGTTCTTC. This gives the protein CSVEGQGYNGNEQFF.

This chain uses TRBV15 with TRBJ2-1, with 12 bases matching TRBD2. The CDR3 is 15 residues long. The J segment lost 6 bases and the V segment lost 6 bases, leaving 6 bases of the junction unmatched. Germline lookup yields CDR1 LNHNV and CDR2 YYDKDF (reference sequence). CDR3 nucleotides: TGTGCCACCAGGAACGCACTAGCGGGAGGCAATGAGCAGTTCTTC. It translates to CATRNALAGGNEQFF.

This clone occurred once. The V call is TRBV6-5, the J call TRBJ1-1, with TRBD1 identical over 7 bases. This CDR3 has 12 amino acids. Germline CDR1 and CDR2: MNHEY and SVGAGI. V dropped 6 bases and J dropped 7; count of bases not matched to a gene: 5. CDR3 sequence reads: CASRQGYGEAFF. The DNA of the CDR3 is TGTGCCAGCAGACAGGGGTATGGTGAAGCTTTCTTT.

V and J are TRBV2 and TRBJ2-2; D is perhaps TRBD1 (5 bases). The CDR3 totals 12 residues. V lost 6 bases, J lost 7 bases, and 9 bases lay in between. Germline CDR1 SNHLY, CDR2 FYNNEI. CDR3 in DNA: TGTGCCAGCAGGGGGCTCATCGGGGAGCTGTTTTTT. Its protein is CASRGLIGELFF.

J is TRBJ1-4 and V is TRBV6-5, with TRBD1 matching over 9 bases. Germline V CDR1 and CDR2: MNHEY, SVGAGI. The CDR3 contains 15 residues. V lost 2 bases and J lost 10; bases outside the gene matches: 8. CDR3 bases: TGTGCCAGCAGTTACACCGGGACAGGGCGCCGAAAACTGTTTTTT. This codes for CASSYTGTGRRKLFF.

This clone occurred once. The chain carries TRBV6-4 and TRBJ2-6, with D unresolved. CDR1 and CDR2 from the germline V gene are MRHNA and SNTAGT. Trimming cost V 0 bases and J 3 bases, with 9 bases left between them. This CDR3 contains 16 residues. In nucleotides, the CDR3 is TGTGCCAGCAGTGACTCTCACGGTGGTGGGGCCAACGTCCTGACTTTC. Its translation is CASSDSHGGGANVLTF.

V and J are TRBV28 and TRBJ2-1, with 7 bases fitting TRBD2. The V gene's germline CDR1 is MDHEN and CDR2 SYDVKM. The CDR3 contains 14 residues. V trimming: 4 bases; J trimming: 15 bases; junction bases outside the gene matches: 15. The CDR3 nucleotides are TGTGCCAGCAGTTCCGGGACTAATAGGTTGACCTTGTTCTTC. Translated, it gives CASSSGTNRLTLFF.